Listed here are 28 T cell receptor beta chains from one sample, sequenced in a study of cytomegalovirus exposure and HLA in healthy donors. Amplification used 60 Vbeta primers and 13 Jbeta primers. Data came from immunoSEQ multiplex PCR; TCRdb stores just in-frame clones and leaves some out. This table holds some 150,000 clones, approximately 88% found once. Input material: PBMCs. The receptors were gathered from a woman aged 25 to 39 in good health and CMV-seronegative.

This clone was picked up a small number of times. The chain links TRBV6-5 to TRBJ1-3; no definite D call. The V and J ends lost 6 bases and 0 bases respectively, with 9 bases between them. CDR3 size: 14 residues. Looked up from germline, CDR1 is MNHEY and CDR2 is SVGAGI. DNA of the CDR3: TGTGCCAGCAGCCTACAGTCCTCTGGAAACACCATATATTTT. This translates into CASSLQSSGNTIYF.

The chain combines TRBV5-1 with TRBJ1-2; 8 bases match TRBD1. J gave up 5 bases and V 4 bases, and 10 bases lay outside the gene matches. Germline V gene data show CDR1 as SGHRS and CDR2 as YFSETQ. The CDR3 extends over 15 amino acids. The CDR3 DNA reads TGCGCCAGCAGCGCATCCGGGACAGGTACTTATGGCTACACCTTC. This codes for CASSASGTGTYGYTF.

The chain combines TRBV7-9 with TRBJ1-2; D call uncertain. CDR3 length: 12 residues. Germline-derived CDR1 and CDR2 are SEHNR and FQNEAQ (reference sequence). The CDR3 DNA reads TGTTCCGCGCGGTCGCGGTCCTATGGCTACACCTTC. It specifies CSARSRSYGYTF.

J is TRBJ2-1 and V is TRBV10-1; 12 bases are shared with TRBD2. The junction had 8 bases not matched to a gene; V was cut back by 1 base and J by 7 bases. Germline CDR1 reads WNHNN; CDR2 reads SYGVQD (reference sequence). The CDR3 is made up of 17 amino acids. The CDR3 DNA is TGCGCCAGCAGTGAGTTCGGACTAGCGGGGAGGAAAAATGAGCAGTTCTTC. Amino acid sequence: CASSEFGLAGRKNEQFF.

The chain has TRBV9 and TRBJ2-7, with 7 positions matching TRBD1. The CDR3 has 13 amino acids. Trimming removed 4 bases from V and 12 bases from J; junction bases left unmatched: 13. CDR1 and CDR2 (germline): SGDLS, YYNGEE. The CDR3 reads CASSTQPGQPGYF. The CDR3 DNA is TGTGCCAGCAGCACTCAACCGGGACAGCCGGGGTACTTC. The whole variable domain, remainder taken from reference TRBV9 and TRBJ2-7, is DSGVTQTPKHLITATGQRVTLRCSPRSGDLSVYWYQQSLDQGLQFLIQYYNGEERAKGNILERFSAQQFPDLHSELNLSSLELGDSALYFCASSTQPGQPGYFGPGTRLTVT.

The rearrangement links TRBV29-1 to TRBJ2-5; a possible D gene is TRBD1 (6 bases). V dropped 2 bases and J dropped 4 bases, with 11 bases sitting between them. This CDR3 is built from 13 residues. Germline V gives CDR1 SQVTM, CDR2 ANQGSEA. CDR3: CSVEPSGVETQYF. The CDR3 DNA is TGCAGCGTTGAACCCTCAGGGGTAGAGACCCAGTACTTC.

The chain is built from TRBV9 and TRBJ2-7; 8 positions agree with TRBD1. The V segment lost 0 bases and the J segment 1 base; nucleotides outside the gene matches: 3. The CDR3 consists of 15 residues. Looked up from germline, CDR1 is SGDLS and CDR2 is YYNGEE. The CDR3 loop is CASSVGTGSSYEQYF. CDR3 nucleotides: TGTGCCAGCAGCGTAGGGACAGGGAGTTCCTACGAGCAGTACTTC.

CDR3 protein: CASSSGTPHPLVREQYF. The CDR3 region has the DNA TGTGCCAGCAGCTCGGGGACACCCCACCCCTTGGTTCGCGAGCAGTACTTC. The chain recombines TRBV7-9 with TRBJ2-7, with D tentatively TRBD1 (6 bases). CDR3 length: 17 amino acids. Deletions cut 4 bases from V and 6 bases from J, with 25 bases between. Germline-derived CDR1 and CDR2 are SEHNR and FQNEAQ (reference sequence).

The rearrangement joins TRBV27 to TRBJ2-7, with a possible D match to TRBD2 (5 bases). V was trimmed by 10 bases and J by 0 bases, leaving 19 bases between them. The CDR3 contains 15 residues. Looked up from germline, CDR1 is MNHEY and CDR2 is SMNVEV (reference sequence). CDR3 sequence (DNA): TGTGCCACTCCCCCCCCCGGGAAAAGCTCCTACGAGCAGTACTTC. Its protein product is CATPPPGKSSYEQYF.

V and J are TRBV5-4 and TRBJ1-2; 8 bases are shared with TRBD1. CDR1 and CDR2 from the germline V gene are SGHNT and YYREEE (reference sequence). This CDR3 spans 15 amino acids. The trim removed 5 bases at V and 8 bases at J, leaving 14 bases unmatched. CDR3 nucleotides: TGTGCCAGCAGAGGGGGGGGACAGGAACAGGAGGGCTACACCTTC. Its translation is CASRGGGQEQEGYTF.

V is TRBV5-4 and J is TRBJ2-1; D uncertain. CDR3 length: 14 residues. Germline V lookup: CDR1 SGHNT, CDR2 YYREEE (reference sequence). The ends were cut back, 0 bases at V and 0 bases at J, with 4 bases in the middle. The CDR3: CASSLVSSYNEQFF. CDR3 in DNA: TGTGCCAGCAGCTTGGTGAGCTCCTACAATGAGCAGTTCTTC.

The chain carries TRBV25-1 and TRBJ2-3, with D perhaps matching TRBD1 (6 bases). Germline CDR1 is MGHDK and CDR2 is SYGVNS. Trimming removed 6 bases at V and 0 bases at J, with 16 bases between. This CDR3 spans 16 amino acids. Here the CDR3 reads CASSKAHRVSTDTQYF. The CDR3 bases are TGTGCCAGCAGCAAAGCTCACAGGGTTAGCACAGATACGCAGTATTTT. Filled out from reference TRBV25-1 and TRBJ2-3, the complete variable domain reads EADIYQTPRYLVIGTGKKITLECSQTMGHDKMYWYQQDPGMELHLIHYSYGVNSTEKGDLSSESTVSRIRTEHFPLTLESARPSHTSQYLCASSKAHRVSTDTQYFGPGTRLTVL.

The genes are TRBV2 and TRBJ2-2; D possibly corresponds to TRBD1 (7 bases). The CDR3 is made up of 13 amino acids. Trimming pared 7 bases from V and 7 bases from J, leaving 13 bases between. In germline, CDR1 is SNHLY, CDR2 FYNNEI. The CDR3 nucleotides read TGTGCCAGCACCCCAGGGGGGAGCGGGGAGCTGTTTTTT. Encoded protein: CASTPGGSGELFF.

The chain has TRBV27 and TRBJ2-5; 9 nucleotides agree with TRBD2. The DNA matches TRBJ2-7 better at its end, which makes the J call doubtful. The CDR3 has 14 amino acids. Per the germline V gene, CDR1 is MNHEY and CDR2 is SMNVEV (reference sequence). CDR3 in amino acids: CASSSGSGGYEQYF. In DNA form, the CDR3 reads TGTGCCAGCAGTTCGGGGAGCGGGGGGTACGAGCAGTACTTC.

The V and J genes are TRBV27 and TRBJ1-5; 9 bases are a match to TRBD1. The length of the CDR3 is 17 residues. Per germline, CDR1 MNHEY and CDR2 SMNVEV (reference sequence). Germline trimming cut 8 bases from V and 2 bases from J; bases unmatched to any gene: 13. This CDR3 is CASGSLTGGWGNQPQHF. The CDR3, as DNA: TGTGCCAGCGGATCCCTCACAGGGGGCTGGGGCAATCAGCCCCAGCATTTT.

A few counts support this clone. The chain is built from TRBV5-6 and TRBJ2-2; D perhaps matches TRBD2 (6 bases). The CDR3 is 16 residues long. Germline V lookup: CDR1 SGHDT, CDR2 YYEEEE. V lost 0 bases and J lost 4, with 13 bases in between. CDR3 residues: CASSLAFGGITGELFF. The CDR3 DNA reads TGTGCCAGCAGCTTGGCCTTCGGGGGAATCACCGGGGAGCTGTTTTTT.

The genes are TRBV27 and TRBJ2-2; TRBD2 aligns across 9 bases. V lost 6 bases and J lost 7; bases outside the gene matches: 12. The germline CDR1 and CDR2 sequences are MNHEY and SMNVEV (reference sequence). The CDR3 has 16 amino acids. CDR3 in DNA: TGTGCCAGCAGCCGCCGATCGGGACTAGCTGACGGGGAGCTGTTTTTT. It yields the protein CASSRRSGLADGELFF.

The chain has TRBV11-2 and TRBJ2-3; maybe TRBD2 (6 bases). Germline loops: CDR1 SGHAT, CDR2 FQNNGV. V was cut by 5 bases and J by 1 base, with 13 bases left in between. The CDR3 consists of 15 residues. The CDR3 loop is CASSPRGIGTDTQYF. The CDR3 DNA reads TGTGCCAGCAGCCCGCGGGGAATAGGCACAGATACGCAGTATTTT.

The genes are TRBV19 and TRBJ2-7, with D possibly being TRBD1 (6 bases). The CDR3 is 14 amino acids. Germline V gene data show CDR1 as LNHDA and CDR2 as SQIVND (reference sequence). V gave up 5 bases and J gave up 2 bases, with 13 bases separating them. CDR3 region: CASSANRVAYEQYF. CDR3 nucleotides: TGTGCCAGTAGTGCAAACAGGGTGGCCTACGAGCAGTACTTC.

The gene calls are TRBV5-4 and TRBJ1-2; TRBD1 matches at 7 bases. The V segment lost 9 bases and the J segment 1 base; nucleotides outside the gene matches: 9. The CDR3 extends over 14 amino acids. Germline V gives CDR1 SGHNT, CDR2 YYREEE (reference sequence). The CDR3 bases are TGTGCCATCACGACAGGGCGAAATAACTATGGCTACACCTTC. Protein sequence: CAITTGRNNYGYTF.

This clone was observed a single time. This chain uses TRBV30 with TRBJ2-2, with 10 positions matching TRBD2. Trimming took 4 bases from V and 3 from J; bases not matched to a gene: 5. The CDR3 sequence is 15 residues long. Germline-derived CDR1 and CDR2 are GTSNPN and SVGIG (reference sequence). CDR3 in DNA: TGTGCCTGGAAGGGTCTAGCGGGAGACACCGGGGAGCTGTTTTTT. This sequence encodes CAWKGLAGDTGELFF.

The rearrangement joins TRBV5-1 to TRBJ1-1; 8 bases match TRBD1. The CDR3 length is 16 residues. Per the germline V gene, CDR1 is SGHRS and CDR2 is YFSETQ. The trim removed 4 bases at V and 4 bases at J, leaving 12 bases unmatched. CDR3 coding DNA: TGCGCCAGCAGCCGCGGGACAGGCCAAGGGAGCACTGAAGCTTTCTTT. Residues: CASSRGTGQGSTEAFF.

The chain employs TRBV2 and TRBJ2-7; 8 nucleotides align to TRBD1. The CDR3 is 16 amino acids. CDR1 and CDR2 from the germline V gene are SNHLY and FYNNEI. J lost 0 bases, V lost 4 bases, and 8 bases had no gene match. The CDR3 reads CASSVPPGQASYEQYF. The CDR3 DNA reads as TGTGCCAGCAGTGTACCTCCGGGACAGGCCTCCTACGAGCAGTACTTC. Full variable domain (missing parts from reference TRBV2 and TRBJ2-7): EPEVTQTPSHQVTQMGQEVILRCVPISNHLYFYWYRQILGQKVEFLVSFYNNEISEKSEIFDDQFSVERPDGSNFTLKIRSTKLEDSAMYFCASSVPPGQASYEQYFGPGTRLTVT.

This chain joins TRBV6-5 and TRBJ1-2, with TRBD1 as a possible D gene (6 bases). V lost 0 bases, J lost 7 bases, and 15 bases lay in between. CDR1 and CDR2 (germline): MNHEY, SVGAGI. The CDR3 extends over 15 amino acids. The CDR3 DNA is TGTGCCAGCAGTTACTCCCTCGTCCTAGGGGGTGGCTACACCTTC. The encoded protein is CASSYSLVLGGGYTF.

This clone was found a few times. The chain has TRBV6-4 and TRBJ2-2; D perhaps matches TRBD2 (6 bases). Germline-derived CDR1 and CDR2 are MRHNA and SNTAGT. The CDR3 has 15 amino acids. V was clipped by 3 bases and J by 2 bases, with 10 bases between them. The CDR3, as DNA: TGTGCCAGCAGTGAGGCTAGCGCTAACACCGGGGAGCTGTTTTTT. Residues: CASSEASANTGELFF.

The chain has TRBV10-3 and TRBJ1-5; D is uncertain. Trimming pared 0 bases from V and 6 bases from J, leaving 9 bases between. CDR1 ENHRY and CDR2 SYGVKD come from the germline V gene. The CDR3 length is 14 residues. CDR3 protein: CAISESGGIQPQHF. CDR3 sequence (DNA): TGTGCCATCAGTGAGTCGGGAGGGATTCAGCCCCAGCATTTT.

CDR3 in DNA: TGTGCCAGTAGTCCTCTGACTAGCGGGGAATCCTACGAGCAGTACTTC. This sequence encodes CASSPLTSGESYEQYF. The chain couples TRBV19 to TRBJ2-7; 11 bases line up with TRBD2. Germline loops: CDR1 LNHDA, CDR2 SQIVND (reference sequence). The trim removed 5 bases at V and 1 base at J, leaving 7 bases unmatched. This CDR3 contains 16 residues.

DNA of the CDR3: TGTGCCAGCAGCTTAGGGACAGGGGCGAGCGAGCAGTACTTC. As protein: CASSLGTGASEQYF. This sequence joins TRBV7-2 and TRBJ2-7; 9 positions match TRBD1. Germline CDR1 SGHTA, CDR2 FQGNSA. The CDR3 loop spans 14 amino acids. The ends lost 1 base at V and 6 bases at J; junction bases unmatched: 4. Variable domain in full (rest from reference TRBV7-2 and TRBJ2-7): GAGVSQSPSNKVTEKGKDVELRCDPISGHTALYWYRQSLGQGLEFLIYFQGNSAPDKSGLPSDRFSAERTGGSVSTLTIQRTQQEDSAVYLCASSLGTGASEQYFGPGTRLTVT.